The entry below describes one T cell receptor (beta chain). The sample originates from a study of blood T cell repertoires in COVID-19. In the original workflow: Nucleated cell counts were estimated from reference gene primer amplification. The protocol was immunoSEQ multiplex PCR, while the TCRdb copy is restricted to in-frame clones and leaves out a portion. The V and J calls and clone size are taken from that table; D and trimming were inferred from the DNA. The data show some 150,000 clones, 80% to 85% seen once. The TCR originated in a human donor with acute or convalescent COVID-19. The donor label of this sample is uncertain. The source material was peripheral blood.

The CDR3 DNA follows: TGTGCCAGTAGTCTGAGACAGGGGGCCTTCGAGCAGTACTTC. Translating it yields CASSLRQGAFEQYF. The genes are TRBV19 and TRBJ2-7; 10 bases align to TRBD1. V shed 5 bases, J shed 6 bases, and the junction held 7 bases outside the gene matches. CDR1 and CDR2 (germline): LNHDA, SQIVND (reference sequence). The CDR3 is made up of 14 amino acids.